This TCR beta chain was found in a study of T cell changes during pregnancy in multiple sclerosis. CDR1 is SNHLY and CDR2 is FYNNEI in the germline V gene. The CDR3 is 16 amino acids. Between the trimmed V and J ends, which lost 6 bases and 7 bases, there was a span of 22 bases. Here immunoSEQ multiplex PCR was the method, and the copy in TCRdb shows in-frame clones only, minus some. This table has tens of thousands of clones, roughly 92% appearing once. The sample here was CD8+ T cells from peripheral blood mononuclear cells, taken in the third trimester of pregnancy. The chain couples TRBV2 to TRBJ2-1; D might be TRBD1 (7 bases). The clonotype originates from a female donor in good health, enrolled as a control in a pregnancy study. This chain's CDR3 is CASRERLGGKWNEQFF. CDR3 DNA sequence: TGTGCCAGCAGGGAGAGACTAGGGGGCAAATGGAATGAGCAGTTCTTC.